The next 8 T cell receptor beta chains were all read from a single sample in a study of blood T cell repertoires in COVID-19. The assay was immunoSEQ multiplex PCR, and TCRdb's table has in-frame clones only and misses some. The sample includes tens of thousands of clones, 80% of them seen just once. The sequenced material came from peripheral blood. The receptor source for this set is a man in his sixties with acute or convalescent COVID-19.

The V gene is TRBV30, the J gene TRBJ1-4, with TRBD1 matching over 7 bases. CDR3 length: 13 amino acids. Germline V CDR1 and CDR2: GTSNPN, SVGIG (reference sequence). V dropped 7 bases and J dropped 4; count of bases not matched to a gene: 6. CDR3 in DNA: TGTGCCTTAAACAGGGGAGGTAATGAAAAACTGTTTTTT. Its translation: CALNRGGNEKLFF.

In its sample, this clone was seen once. The rearrangement links TRBV5-3 to TRBJ2-7; TRBD1 aligns across 8 bases. TRBV5-3 is an open reading frame whose function is uncertain. Germline trimming cut 5 bases from V and 5 bases from J; bases unmatched to any gene: 12. The CDR3 sequence is 15 residues long. The CDR3: CARRPPGQGNDEQYF. In DNA, the CDR3 is TGTGCCAGAAGGCCCCCCGGACAGGGAAATGACGAGCAGTACTTC.

The chain recombines TRBV7-9 with TRBJ1-6; TRBD1 matches at 8 bases. Germline V gene sequence: CDR1 SEHNR, CDR2 FQNEAQ (reference sequence). With V trimmed by 9 bases and J by 5 bases, 9 bases remained unmatched. CDR3 length: 15 amino acids. CDR3 sequence (DNA): TGTGCCAGTGCGGGACAGGTGGGGAATAATTCACCCCTCCACTTT. As protein: CASAGQVGNNSPLHF.

The table lists this clone with a few counts. Other DNA sequences of this sample code for an identical CDR3. The chain recombines TRBV5-1 with TRBJ2-7, with D perhaps matching TRBD1 (6 bases). CDR1 is SGHRS and CDR2 is YFSETQ in the germline V gene. The CDR3 consists of 13 residues. Trimming shortened V by 4 bases and J by 3 bases, and 11 bases separated the two germline ends. DNA of the CDR3: TGCGCCAGCAGCCCAGGGGCGAGCTACGAGCAGTACTTC. Translation gives CASSPGASYEQYF. The full variable domain, rest sourced from reference TRBV5-1 and TRBJ2-7, is KAGVTQTPRYLIKTRGQQVTLSCSPISGHRSVSWYQQTPGQGLQFLFEYFSETQRNKGNFPGRFSGRQFSNSRSEMNVSTLELGDSALYLCASSPGASYEQYFGPGTRLTVT.

This clone was counted only a few times. The chain is built from TRBV7-2 and TRBJ2-5; D might be TRBD1 (7 bases). Trimming stripped 5 bases from V and 1 base from J, with 14 bases between. Germline lookup yields CDR1 SGHTA and CDR2 FQGNSA. The CDR3 spans 15 residues. The CDR3 region is CASSMGQRVQETQYF. As DNA, the CDR3 is TGTGCCAGCAGCATGGGACAGCGGGTCCAAGAGACCCAGTACTTC.

The rearrangement links TRBV19 to TRBJ1-4; D may be TRBD1 (5 bases). The CDR3 is made up of 16 amino acids. In germline, CDR1 is LNHDA, CDR2 SQIVND (reference sequence). Trimming took off 6 bases at V and 0 bases at J, with 14 bases between the two ends. The CDR3 coding sequence is TGTGCCAGTAGCCCCTCAACAGGCGCAACTAATGAAAAACTGTTTTTT. This codes for CASSPSTGATNEKLFF.

The chain couples TRBV5-1 to TRBJ2-5; 11 nucleotides agree with TRBD1. CDR1 and CDR2 (germline): SGHRS, YFSETQ. There are 16 residues in the CDR3. Trimming removed 4 bases from V and 9 bases from J; junction bases left unmatched: 14. CDR3 in amino acids: CASSIGPGQGVEAQYF. The CDR3 DNA is TGCGCCAGCAGCATAGGTCCGGGACAGGGGGTGGAGGCCCAGTACTTC.

V usage is TRBV9 and J usage is TRBJ1-5, with D unclear. Trimming removed 0 bases from V and 7 bases from J, with 8 bases in between. The CDR3 totals 13 residues. Looked up from germline, CDR1 is SGDLS and CDR2 is YYNGEE. The CDR3 spells CASSVAERQPQHF. Written as DNA, the CDR3 is TGTGCCAGCAGCGTAGCAGAGCGGCAGCCCCAGCATTTT.